This T cell receptor (beta chain) was sequenced for a study of blood T cell repertoires in COVID-19. Looking at the study overall: Both acute and convalescent COVID-19 samples were obtained from the United States, Italy and Spain.

Profiling relied on immunoSEQ multiplex PCR, and the TCRdb table lists in-frame clones only, not all of them. The sample contains 20,000 to 30,000 clones, around 60% of which appear only once. Sample: peripheral blood. The source is a man between 60 and 75 years old with active or convalescent COVID-19.

CDR3 coding DNA: TGTGCCAGCAGTGATGCTGATAGCGGAGCGAACACCGGGGAGCTGTTTTTT. It yields the protein CASSDADSGANTGELFF. This chain joins TRBV9 and TRBJ2-2, with a tentative D call TRBD2 (6 bases). The CDR3 has 17 residues. The germline V and J ends were trimmed by 5 bases and 0 bases, with 17 bases remaining between them. CDR1 SGDLS and CDR2 YYNGEE come from the germline V gene.